This T cell receptor beta chain originates from a study of human versus mouse CDR3 diversity and MHC coevolution. Study results and limitations: Among all groups, most of the three human donors showed least clonal inequality.

This clone was seen only a few times. Its antigen is not identified. CDR1 is ENHRY and CDR2 is SYGVKD in the germline V gene. Trimming pared 6 bases from V and 2 bases from J, leaving 7 bases between. The CDR3 has 13 residues. TCRdb's table, derived via immunoSEQ multiplex PCR, lists solely in-frame clones and lacks some. The table lists tens of thousands of clones, approximately 94% of them singletons. The sample taken for sequencing was naive CD4+ T cells from blood. Subset reported: CD45RO-negative CD62L-positive naive CD4 T cells. This TCR was recovered from a person between 55 and 69 years old in good health. The chain employs TRBV10-3 and TRBJ2-2, with a possible D match to TRBD1 (6 bases). CDR3 nucleotide sequence: TGTGCCATCAGGGACAGAAACACCGGGGAGCTGTTTTTT. This gives the protein CAIRDRNTGELFF.